One sample yielded the 13 T cell receptor beta chains listed below, sequenced in a study of regulatory T cells in long-lasting Graves disease. Documented time point: persistent/refractory GD, antithyroid drugs over 5 years with positive TRAb. Construction of the TCR library relied on RNA isolated from PBMCs. Relying on iRepertoire HTBI primers and Arm-PCR of CDR3 regions, the team built TCR beta libraries. TCRdb processed the multiplex PCR reads anew with MiXCR; each CDR3 protein has one entry. The data contain over 450,000 distinct CDR3 sequences, approximately 21% of them seen just once; the ten biggest clones take up roughly 6.9%. The starting material was peripheral blood mononuclear cells (PBMCs), obtained when the disease was refractory, from a patient treated with antithyroid drugs. The receptor set was obtained from a female donor with Graves disease.

In this sample, this clonotype turned up a few times. This chain connects TRBV5-1 to TRBJ1-3; D unclear. V was cut by 0 bases and J by 4 bases, with 8 bases left in between. Germline V CDR1 and CDR2: SGHRS, YFSETQ. The CDR3 totals 14 residues. CDR3 DNA: TGCGCCAGCAGCTTGGGCGACGGGGGAAACACCATATATTTT. Its translation is CASSLGDGGNTIYF. The complete variable domain, with remaining parts taken from reference TRBV5-1 and TRBJ1-3, reads KAGVTQTPRYLIKTRGQQVTLSCSPISGHRSVSWYQQTPGQGLQFLFEYFSETQRNKGNFPGRFSGRQFSNSRSEMNVSTLELGDSALYLCASSLGDGGNTIYFGEGSWLTVV.

This clonotype appeared many times. This chain uses TRBV11-2 with TRBJ2-5; a weak D match, TRBD2 (7 bases). The CDR3 loop spans 16 amino acids. The V end lost 4 bases, the J end lost 2 bases, and 17 bases lay between the germline ends. Germline CDR1 is SGHAT and CDR2 is FQNNGV. Here the CDR3 DNA reads TGTGCCAGCAGCTCATGGAGGGGGGGGGCTCAAGAGACCCAGTACTTC. The encoded protein is CASSSWRGGAQETQYF.

This clonotype was observed a handful of times. The rearrangement joins TRBV7-9 to TRBJ2-7; D is unclear. Germline V gene lookup returns CDR1 SEHNR and CDR2 FQNEAQ (reference sequence). With 8 bases removed from V and 3 bases from J, the gap between germline ends came to 11 bases. The CDR3 spans 12 residues. The CDR3 nucleotides read TGTGCCAGCTTGGGCGGAGACTACGAGCAGTACTTC. It codes for CASLGGDYEQYF.

The rearrangement links TRBV5-4 to TRBJ1-1, with 12 positions matching TRBD1. CDR1 is SGHNT and CDR2 is YYREEE in the germline V gene (reference sequence). This CDR3 is built from 15 residues. J lost 4 bases, V lost 4 bases, and 5 bases had no gene match. This CDR3 is CASSPGDRGLTEAFF. Here the CDR3 DNA reads TGTGCCAGCAGCCCCGGGGACAGGGGGCTCACTGAAGCTTTCTTT.

Only a few counts were recorded for this clonotype. The rearrangement links TRBV28 to TRBJ2-3; D gene unclear. Trimming shortened V by 7 bases and J by 1 base, and 24 bases separated the two germline ends. Germline loops: CDR1 MDHEN, CDR2 SYDVKM. The CDR3 runs 18 residues. CDR3 coding DNA: TGTGCCAGCACTCTCCAAGGGTCTGGGTTTGAGGGCACAGATACGCAGTATTTT. It translates to CASTLQGSGFEGTDTQYF.

The gene calls are TRBV6-1 and TRBJ1-1; maybe TRBD1 (5 bases). Trimming pared 6 bases from V and 2 bases from J, leaving 19 bases between. Germline lookup yields CDR1 MNHNS and CDR2 SASEGT. CDR3 length equals 16 residues. The CDR3 is CASSPYMGRSNTEAFF. In DNA, the CDR3 is TGTGCCAGCAGCCCATACATGGGGCGGTCTAACACTGAAGCTTTCTTT.

This clonotype was detected only a few times. This chain joins TRBV5-5 and TRBJ1-5; no clear D. Germline CDR1 and CDR2: SGHKS and YYEKEE (reference sequence). V was cut by 4 bases and J by 4 bases, with 12 bases left in between. This CDR3 contains 14 residues. The CDR3 sequence is CASSPGPLNQPQHF. Written as DNA, the CDR3 is TGTGCCAGCAGCCCAGGACCGCTAAATCAGCCCCAGCATTTT.

This clonotype has a count of ten or more. The V and J genes are TRBV12-3 or TRBV12-4 and TRBJ2-7, with D possibly matching TRBD2 (6 bases). Between the trimmed V and J ends, which lost 3 bases and 2 bases, there was a span of 11 bases. The CDR3 runs 14 residues. CDR3 residues: CASSFWREPYEQYF. In nucleotides, the CDR3 is TGTGCCAGCAGTTTTTGGCGGGAACCCTACGAGCAGTACTTC.

This clonotype was seen at least ten times. This chain links TRBV20-1 with TRBJ2-7; 10 nucleotides align to TRBD1. The length of the CDR3 is 13 residues. Germline V gives CDR1 DFQATT, CDR2 SNEGSKA (reference sequence). The ends lost 5 bases at V and 3 bases at J; junction bases unmatched: 4. In nucleotides, the CDR3 is TGCAGTGCTTCGGGACAGGGGCTCTACGAGCAGTACTTC. Translated: CSASGQGLYEQYF.

Only a few counts were recorded for this clonotype. The J gene is TRBJ2-7, the V gene TRBV7-9; D not certain. The CDR3 runs 13 residues. Between the trimmed V and J ends, which lost 5 bases and 11 bases, there was a span of 19 bases. Germline assignment: CDR1 SEHNR and CDR2 FQNEAQ (reference sequence). The CDR3 DNA reads as TGTGCCAGCAGCCCCCCAGTTGGGCAGGTTGAGTACTTC. Encoded protein: CASSPPVGQVEYF.

Comments on this clonotype: An end of the junction differs from the germline gene, which may be a read error. The chain carries TRBV30 and TRBJ1-2, with D hard to call. In germline, CDR1 is GTSNPN, CDR2 SVGIG (reference sequence). The CDR3 extends over 13 amino acids. In nucleotides, the CDR3 is TGTGTCTGGAGTGTTGGCGACTGGGATGGCTACACCTTC. This sequence encodes CVWSVGDWDGYTF.

This clonotype was seen just once. The chain joins TRBV6-1 to TRBJ2-2; 8 bases line up with TRBD2. CDR1 is MNHNS, CDR2 SASEGT, per germline. The CDR3 has 18 residues. The junction had 17 bases not matched to a gene; V was cut back by 7 bases and J by 4 bases. CDR3 bases: TGTGCCAGCACCCCGGTGGAGGGGCGGGAGGCCACCACCGGGGAGCTGTTTTTT. Protein: CASTPVEGREATTGELFF.

This clonotype showed up just a few times. The V call is TRBV5-1, the J call TRBJ1-1, with TRBD1 identical over 12 bases. This CDR3 spans 18 amino acids. J gave up 3 bases and V 0 bases, and 9 bases lay outside the gene matches. Germline V gene sequence: CDR1 SGHRS, CDR2 YFSETQ. The DNA for the CDR3 is TGCGCCAGCAGCTTGGTGCCGGGACAGGGGGCGCGGGACACTGAAGCTTTCTTT. Amino acid sequence: CASSLVPGQGARDTEAFF.